Listed below are T cell receptor beta chains from one sample, sequenced in a study of OX40 agonist ivuxolimab in advanced cancers. This table comes from immunoSEQ multiplex PCR, and its TCRdb copy is limited to in-frame clones, with some not included. Of 60,000 to 90,000 clones in the sample, roughly 91% were seen once. The material was CD4+ or CD8+ T cells sorted from blood, obtained in a trial of the OX40 agonist ivuxolimab. Receptors originate from an adult with an advanced solid tumor such as melanoma, head and neck, liver or kidney cancer. Both conserved end residues are part of each CDR3. A D gene is named only where the DNA matches it firmly. Clone sizes are given selectively: once, few, many, or a class where the clone is expanded.

.	TRBJ2-3	TRBV4-1	once	TGCGCCAGCAGCCAGAACCCTCGGACCGTTATCAGCACAGATACGCAGTATTTT	CASSQNPRTVISTDTQYF
.	TRBJ1-3	TRBV6-6	medium-sized	TGTGCCAGCAGTTACCAGACACCGAGCTCTGGAAACACCATATATTTT	CASSYQTPSSGNTIYF
TRBD2	TRBJ2-1	TRBV5-1	.	TGCGCCAGCAGCTTGATAGCGGGGGTTCACAATGAGCAGTTCTTC	CASSLIAGVHNEQFF
TRBD1	TRBJ2-1	TRBV29-1	.	TGCAGCGTTCAACGTTCCCATAGGGGGCTTTTGTACAATGAGCAGTTCTTC	CSVQRSHRGLLYNEQFF
.	TRBJ2-7	TRBV4-3	.	TGCGCCAGCAGCCAAGGCGTGTACAGGGACTACGAGCAGTACTTC	CASSQGVYRDYEQYF
.	TRBJ2-5	TRBV28	.	TGTGCCAGCAGTCTTGCCTCGCGGGGGACCCAGTACTTC	CASSLASRGTQYF
.	TRBJ2-1	TRBV5-6	.	TGTGCCAGCAGCCTGATCTGGCTGGGGGGCGGCTCCTACAATGAGCAGTTCTTC	CASSLIWLGGGSYNEQFF
.	TRBJ2-2	TRBV2	.	TGTGCCAGCAGTGAGCAGGCCACCGGGGAGCTGTTTTTT	CASSEQATGELFF
.	TRBJ2-1	TRBV9	.	TGTGCCAGCAGCGTATCCCAGGATAGCAATGAGCAGTTCTTC	CASSVSQDSNEQFF
TRBD2	TRBJ2-1	TRBV7-8	.	TGTGCCAGCAGCCGGAGGGAGGGCAATAACAGGAATGAGCAGTTCTTC	CASSRREGNNRNEQFF
.	TRBJ2-5	TRBV30	.	TGTGCCTGGAGTGAAGGCAGGCGCCAAGAGACCCAGTACTTC	CAWSEGRRQETQYF
TRBD2	TRBJ2-1	TRBV11-2	once	TGTGCCAGCAGCTTAGTAACTAGCGGGCTGAATGAGCAGTTCTTC	CASSLVTSGLNEQFF
TRBD2	TRBJ2-3	TRBV6-4	.	TGTGCCAGAATATCGATAGGGCGGGAGGGCCCCGCAGATACGCAGTATTTT	CARISIGREGPADTQYF
TRBD2	TRBJ2-5	TRBV7-9	.	TGTGCCAGCAGCTTAGGGGGACTAGCGGGCCTGGGAGAGACCCAGTACTTC	CASSLGGLAGLGETQYF
.	TRBJ2-7	TRBV18	.	TGTGCCAGCTCACCCCCCTTGAGCACCGCCCGTTACGAGCAGTACTTC	CASSPPLSTARYEQYF
.	TRBJ2-5	TRBV5-5	.	TGTGCCAGCAGCCATCTTGAGGAGACCCAGTACTTC	CASSHLEETQYF
.	TRBJ1-3	TRBV10-2	.	TGCGCCAGCAGTGACAGGGGCCACTCTGGAAACACCATATATTTT	CASSDRGHSGNTIYF
.	TRBJ1-5	TRBV7-2	.	TGTGCCAGCAGTATTAACGGGGATCAGCCCCAGCATTTT	CASSINGDQPQHF
TRBD1	TRBJ2-7	TRBV10-2	.	TGCGCCAGCAGTGAGCCTAAATTAGGGGGCGCGTACGAGCAGTACTTC	CASSEPKLGGAYEQYF
.	TRBJ2-1	TRBV27	.	TGTGCCAGCGCTAGGAGCAATGAGCAGTTCTTC	CASARSNEQFF
.	TRBJ2-7	TRBV7-9	.	TGTGCCAGCAGCTTAGCGGGGCAGATGATCTCCTACGAGCAGTACTTC	CASSLAGQMISYEQYF
TRBD1	TRBJ1-2	TRBV14	.	TGTGCCAGCAGCAAACGCGGGACAGGCCAAAACTATGGCTACACCTTC	CASSKRGTGQNYGYTF
.	TRBJ1-4	TRBV29-1	once	TGCAGCGTTGCCGGAGCTAATGAAAAACTGTTTTTT	CSVAGANEKLFF
.	TRBJ1-2	TRBV18	.	TGTGCTAGCTCACCAGGCAACGGACCCAACTTCTATGGCTACACCTTC	CASSPGNGPNFYGYTF
.	TRBJ2-7	TRBV28	.	TGTGCCAGCAGTCCGTCTCAAAACTACGAGCAGTACTTC	CASSPSQNYEQYF
.	TRBJ2-7	TRBV14	.	TGTGCCAGCAGCCGGGAGGTCTCCTACGAGCAGTACTTC	CASSREVSYEQYF
TRBD1	TRBJ1-5	TRBV30	once	TGTGCCTGGAGTTACCGAGGACAGGGGGCTTGGAATCAGCCCCAGCATTTT	CAWSYRGQGAWNQPQHF
TRBD1	TRBJ1-1	TRBV5-4	.	TGTGCCAGCAGCCCGGGACAGGGGAGAGGGACTGAAGCTTTCTTT	CASSPGQGRGTEAFF
.	TRBJ1-1	TRBV30	few	TGTGCCTGTATCACAGTTCAAGTAAACACTGAAGCTTTCTTT	CACITVQVNTEAFF
.	TRBJ2-3	TRBV6-4	few	TGTGCCAGCAGTGCGGGGGCCGGCTGGGATACGCAGTATTTT	CASSAGAGWDTQYF
TRBD1	TRBJ2-3	TRBV7-7	.	TGTGCCAGCAGACCACTGGACAGGGCGAGCACAGATACGCAGTATTTT	CASRPLDRASTDTQYF
TRBD2	TRBJ2-5	TRBV9	.	TGTGCCAGCAGCGTAGGAACTAGCGGGATAATCGCCCAAGAGACCCAGTACTTC	CASSVGTSGIIAQETQYF